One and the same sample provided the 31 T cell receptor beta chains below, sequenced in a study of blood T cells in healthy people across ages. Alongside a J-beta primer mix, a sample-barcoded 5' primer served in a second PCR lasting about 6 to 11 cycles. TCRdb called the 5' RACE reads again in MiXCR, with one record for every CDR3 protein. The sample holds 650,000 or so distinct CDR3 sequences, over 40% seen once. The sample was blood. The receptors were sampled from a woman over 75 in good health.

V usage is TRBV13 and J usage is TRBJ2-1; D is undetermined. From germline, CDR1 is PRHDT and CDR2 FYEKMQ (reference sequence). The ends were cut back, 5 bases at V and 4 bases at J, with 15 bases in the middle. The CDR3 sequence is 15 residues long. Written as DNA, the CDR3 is TGTGCCAGCAGCCCCCTCGAGTTCGGGTACAATGAGCAGTTCTTC. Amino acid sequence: CASSPLEFGYNEQFF.

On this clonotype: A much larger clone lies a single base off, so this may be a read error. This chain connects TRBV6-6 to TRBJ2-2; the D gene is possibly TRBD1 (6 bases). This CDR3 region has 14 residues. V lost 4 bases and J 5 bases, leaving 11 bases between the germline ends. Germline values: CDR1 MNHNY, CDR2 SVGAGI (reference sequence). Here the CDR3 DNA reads TGTGCCAGCAGTTTGGATCAGGGGACCGGGGAGCTGTTTTTT. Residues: CASSLDQGTGELFF.

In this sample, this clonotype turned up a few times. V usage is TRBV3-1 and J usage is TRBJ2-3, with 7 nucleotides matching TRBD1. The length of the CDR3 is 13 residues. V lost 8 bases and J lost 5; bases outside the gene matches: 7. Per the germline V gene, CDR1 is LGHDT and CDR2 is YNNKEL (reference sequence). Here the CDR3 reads CASGDRVVDTQYF. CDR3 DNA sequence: TGTGCCAGCGGTGACAGGGTGGTAGATACGCAGTATTTT.

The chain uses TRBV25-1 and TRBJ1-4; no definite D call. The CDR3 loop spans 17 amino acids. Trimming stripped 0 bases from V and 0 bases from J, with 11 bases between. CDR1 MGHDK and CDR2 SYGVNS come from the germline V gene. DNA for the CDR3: TGTGCCAGCAGTGAATATAACTGGGGTGCAACTAATGAAAAACTGTTTTTT. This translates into CASSEYNWGATNEKLFF.

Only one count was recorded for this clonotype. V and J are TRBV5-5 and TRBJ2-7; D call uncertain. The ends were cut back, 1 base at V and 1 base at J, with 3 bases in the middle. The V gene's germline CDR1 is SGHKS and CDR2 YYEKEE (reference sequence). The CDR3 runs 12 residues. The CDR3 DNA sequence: TGTGCCAGCAGCTTGTGGTCCTACGAGCAGTACTTC. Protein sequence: CASSLWSYEQYF.

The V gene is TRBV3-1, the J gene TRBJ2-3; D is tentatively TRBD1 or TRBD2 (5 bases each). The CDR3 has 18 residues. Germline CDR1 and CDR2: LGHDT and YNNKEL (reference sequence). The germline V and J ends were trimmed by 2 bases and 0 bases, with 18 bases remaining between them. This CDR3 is CASSQPGGLITSTDTQYF. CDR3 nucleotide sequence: TGTGCCAGCAGCCAACCTGGGGGTCTAATAACTAGCACAGATACGCAGTATTTT.

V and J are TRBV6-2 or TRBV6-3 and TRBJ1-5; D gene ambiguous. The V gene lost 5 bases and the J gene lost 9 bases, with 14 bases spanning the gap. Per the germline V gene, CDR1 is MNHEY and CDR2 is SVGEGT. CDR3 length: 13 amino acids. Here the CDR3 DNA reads TGTGCCAGCAGTAGGATATCGCTTCGGCCCCAGCATTTT. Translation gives CASSRISLRPQHF.

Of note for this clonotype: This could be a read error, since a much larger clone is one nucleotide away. The CDR3 is CASSLRLNGSEQFF. In DNA, the CDR3 is TGTGCCAGCAGTTTAAGGCTGAACGGCAGTGAGCAGTTCTTC. The chain has TRBV12-3 or TRBV12-4 and TRBJ2-1, with D hard to call. V lost 2 bases and J 9 bases, leaving 14 bases between the germline ends. CDR3 length equals 14 residues.

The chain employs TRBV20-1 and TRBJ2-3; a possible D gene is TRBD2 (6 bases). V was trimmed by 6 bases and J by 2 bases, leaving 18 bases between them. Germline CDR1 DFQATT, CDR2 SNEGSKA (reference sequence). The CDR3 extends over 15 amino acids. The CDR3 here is CSAVEEGWDTDTQYF. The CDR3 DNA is TGCAGTGCGGTGGAGGAGGGGTGGGACACAGATACGCAGTATTTT.

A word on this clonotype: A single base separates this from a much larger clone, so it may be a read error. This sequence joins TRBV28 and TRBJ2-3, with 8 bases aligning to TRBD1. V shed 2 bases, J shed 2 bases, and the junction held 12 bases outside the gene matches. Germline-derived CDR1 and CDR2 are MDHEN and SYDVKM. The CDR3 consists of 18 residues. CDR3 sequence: CASSLVGQGAANTDTQYF. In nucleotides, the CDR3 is TGTGCCAGCAGTTTAGTTGGGCAGGGGGCGGCTAACACAGATACGCAGTATTTT.

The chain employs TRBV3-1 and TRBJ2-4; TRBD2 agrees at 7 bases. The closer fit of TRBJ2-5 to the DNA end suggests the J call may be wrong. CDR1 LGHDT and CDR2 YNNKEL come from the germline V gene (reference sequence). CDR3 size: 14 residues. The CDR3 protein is CASSQNPSGETQYF. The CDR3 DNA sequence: TGTGCCAGCAGCCAAAATCCTAGCGGAGAGACCCAGTACTTC.

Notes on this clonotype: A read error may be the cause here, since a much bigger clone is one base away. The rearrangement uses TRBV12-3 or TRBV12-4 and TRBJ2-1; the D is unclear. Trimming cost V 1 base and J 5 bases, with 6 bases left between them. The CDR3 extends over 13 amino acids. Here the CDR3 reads CASSLGVNNEQFF. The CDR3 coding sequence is TGTGCCAGCAGTTTAGGTGTGAACAATGAGCAGTTCTTC.

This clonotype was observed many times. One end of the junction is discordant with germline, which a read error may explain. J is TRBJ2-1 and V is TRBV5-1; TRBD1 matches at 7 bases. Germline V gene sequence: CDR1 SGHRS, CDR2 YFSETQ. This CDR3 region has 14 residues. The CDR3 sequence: CASSTRDSYNEQFF. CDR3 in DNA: TGTGCCAGCAGTACCCGGGACAGCTACAATGAGCAGTTCTTC.

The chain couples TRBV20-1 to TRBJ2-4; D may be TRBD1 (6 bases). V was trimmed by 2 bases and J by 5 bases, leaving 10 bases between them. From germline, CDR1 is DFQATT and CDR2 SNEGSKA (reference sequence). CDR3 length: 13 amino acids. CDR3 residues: CSARWAGENIQYF. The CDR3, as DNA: TGCAGTGCTAGATGGGCAGGGGAAAACATTCAGTACTTC.

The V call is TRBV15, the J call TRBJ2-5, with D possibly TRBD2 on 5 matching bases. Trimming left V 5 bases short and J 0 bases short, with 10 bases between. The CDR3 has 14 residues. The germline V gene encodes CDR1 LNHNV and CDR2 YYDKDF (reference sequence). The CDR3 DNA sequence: TGTGCCACCAGCCCCCCGGGGTACCAAGAGACCCAGTACTTC. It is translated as CATSPPGYQETQYF.

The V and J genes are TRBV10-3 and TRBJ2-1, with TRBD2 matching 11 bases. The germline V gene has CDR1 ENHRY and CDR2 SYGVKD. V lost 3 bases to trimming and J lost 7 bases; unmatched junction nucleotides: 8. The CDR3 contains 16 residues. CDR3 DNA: TGTGCCATCAGTGAACTAGCGGGAGAAAAATGGAATGAGCAGTTCTTC. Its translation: CAISELAGEKWNEQFF.

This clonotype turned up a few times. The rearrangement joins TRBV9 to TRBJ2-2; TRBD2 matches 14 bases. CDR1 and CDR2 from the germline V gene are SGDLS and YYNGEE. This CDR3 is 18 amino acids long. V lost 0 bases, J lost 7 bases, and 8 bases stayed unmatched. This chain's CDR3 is CASSVEGLAGAGGGELFF. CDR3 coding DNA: TGTGCCAGCAGCGTAGAGGGACTAGCGGGAGCTGGTGGCGGGGAGCTGTTTTTT. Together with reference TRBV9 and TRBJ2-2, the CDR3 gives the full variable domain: DSGVTQTPKHLITATGQRVTLRCSPRSGDLSVYWYQQSLDQGLQFLIQYYNGEERAKGNILERFSAQQFPDLHSELNLSSLELGDSALYFCASSVEGLAGAGGGELFFGEGSRLTVL.

The CDR3, as DNA: TGCAGCGTTGTTACAGGAGACTATGGCTACACCTTC. It encodes CSVVTGDYGYTF. The rearrangement joins TRBV29-1 to TRBJ1-2; D may be TRBD1 (5 bases). The germline V gene has CDR1 SQVTM and CDR2 ANQGSEA. The CDR3 has 12 residues. V was trimmed by 4 bases and J by 3 bases, leaving 9 bases between them.

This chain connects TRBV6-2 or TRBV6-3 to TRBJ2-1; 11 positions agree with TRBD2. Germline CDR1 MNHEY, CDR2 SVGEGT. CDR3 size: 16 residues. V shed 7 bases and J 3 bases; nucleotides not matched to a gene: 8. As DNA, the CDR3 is TGTGCCAGCACGCCCTTAGCGGGAGGGAACTACAATGAGCAGTTCTTC. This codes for CASTPLAGGNYNEQFF.

DNA for the CDR3: TGTGCCACACGTAGCGGGAGGGCCCTAGGAACAGATACGCAGTATTTT. Protein: CATRSGRALGTDTQYF. V and J are TRBV28 and TRBJ2-3, with TRBD2 matching 11 bases. Germline V lookup: CDR1 MDHEN, CDR2 SYDVKM. The ends lost 10 bases at V and 3 bases at J; junction bases unmatched: 12. The CDR3 is 16 residues long.

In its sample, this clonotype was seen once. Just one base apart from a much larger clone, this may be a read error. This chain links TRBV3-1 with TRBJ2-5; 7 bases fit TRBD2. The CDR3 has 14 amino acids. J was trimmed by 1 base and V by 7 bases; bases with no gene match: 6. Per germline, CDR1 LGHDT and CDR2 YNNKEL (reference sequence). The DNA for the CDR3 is TGTGCCAGCAACTCTAGCGGTCCCCAAGAGACCCAGTACTTC. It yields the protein CASNSSGPQETQYF.

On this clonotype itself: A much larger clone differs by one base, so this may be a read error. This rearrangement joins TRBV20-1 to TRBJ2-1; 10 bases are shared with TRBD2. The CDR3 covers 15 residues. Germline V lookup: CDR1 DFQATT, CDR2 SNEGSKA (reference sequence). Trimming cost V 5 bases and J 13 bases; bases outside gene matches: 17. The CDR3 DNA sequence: TGCAGTGCTGCACGATTACTAGCGGGGTTGGGGACCCAGTTCTTC. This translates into CSAARLLAGLGTQFF.

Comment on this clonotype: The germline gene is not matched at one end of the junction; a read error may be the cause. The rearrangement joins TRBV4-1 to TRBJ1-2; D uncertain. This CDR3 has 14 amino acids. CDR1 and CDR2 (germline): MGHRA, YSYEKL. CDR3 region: CASSQVNRGYGYTF. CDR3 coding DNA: TGCGCCAGTAGCCAAGTGAACCGGGGCTATGGCTACACCTTC.

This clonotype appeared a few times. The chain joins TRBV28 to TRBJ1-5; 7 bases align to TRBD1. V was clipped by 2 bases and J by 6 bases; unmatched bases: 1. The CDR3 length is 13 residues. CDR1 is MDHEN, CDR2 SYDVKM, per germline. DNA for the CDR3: TGTGCCAGCAGTTTAAGGGGGCTTCAGCCCCAGCATTTT. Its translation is CASSLRGLQPQHF.

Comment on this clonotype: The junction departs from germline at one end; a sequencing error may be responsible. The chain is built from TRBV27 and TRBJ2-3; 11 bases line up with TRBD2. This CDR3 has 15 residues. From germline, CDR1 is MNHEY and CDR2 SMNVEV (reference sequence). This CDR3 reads CASSWGLADPDTRYF. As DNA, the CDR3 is TGTGCCAGCAGTTGGGGACTAGCGGACCCAGATACGCGGTATTTT.

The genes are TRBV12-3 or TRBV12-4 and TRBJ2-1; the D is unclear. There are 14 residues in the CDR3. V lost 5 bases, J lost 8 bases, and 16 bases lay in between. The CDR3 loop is CASSVRTMDDEQFF. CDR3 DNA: TGTGCCAGCAGTGTAAGGACGATGGACGATGAGCAGTTCTTC.

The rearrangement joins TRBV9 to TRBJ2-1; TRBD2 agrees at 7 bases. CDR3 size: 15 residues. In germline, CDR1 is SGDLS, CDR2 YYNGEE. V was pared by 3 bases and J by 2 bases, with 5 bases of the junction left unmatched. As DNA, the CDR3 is TGTGCCAGCAGCGCTTGCGGGGGAGCCTACAATGAGCAGTTCTTC. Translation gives CASSACGGAYNEQFF.

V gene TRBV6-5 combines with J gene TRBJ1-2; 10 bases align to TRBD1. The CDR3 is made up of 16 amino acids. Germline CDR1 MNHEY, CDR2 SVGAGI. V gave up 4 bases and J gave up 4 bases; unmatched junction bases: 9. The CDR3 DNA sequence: TGTGCCAGCAGTTCCTCCGGGACAGGGGCATTCTATGGCTACACCTTC. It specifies CASSSSGTGAFYGYTF.

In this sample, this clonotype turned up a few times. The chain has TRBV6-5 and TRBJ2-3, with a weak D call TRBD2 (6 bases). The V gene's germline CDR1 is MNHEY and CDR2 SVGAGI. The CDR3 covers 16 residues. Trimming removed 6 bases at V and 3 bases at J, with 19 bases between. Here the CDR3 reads CASSLGGVLGTDTQYF. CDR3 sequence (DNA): TGTGCCAGCAGCCTAGGAGGGGTTTTAGGAACAGATACGCAGTATTTT.

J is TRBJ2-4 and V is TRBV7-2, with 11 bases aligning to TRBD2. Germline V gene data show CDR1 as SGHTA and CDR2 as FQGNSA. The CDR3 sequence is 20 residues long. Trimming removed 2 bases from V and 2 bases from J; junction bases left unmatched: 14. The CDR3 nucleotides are TGTGCCAGCAGCTTATCCCAACTAGCGGGAGCCCCTTACACCAAAAACATTCAGTACTTC. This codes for CASSLSQLAGAPYTKNIQYF.

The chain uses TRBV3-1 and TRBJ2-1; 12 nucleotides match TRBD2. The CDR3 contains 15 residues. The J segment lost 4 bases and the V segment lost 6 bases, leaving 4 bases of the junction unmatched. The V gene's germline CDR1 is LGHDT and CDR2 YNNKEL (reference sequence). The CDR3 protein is CASRLAGGVYNEQFF. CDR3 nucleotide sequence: TGTGCCAGCAGACTAGCGGGGGGCGTATACAATGAGCAGTTCTTC.